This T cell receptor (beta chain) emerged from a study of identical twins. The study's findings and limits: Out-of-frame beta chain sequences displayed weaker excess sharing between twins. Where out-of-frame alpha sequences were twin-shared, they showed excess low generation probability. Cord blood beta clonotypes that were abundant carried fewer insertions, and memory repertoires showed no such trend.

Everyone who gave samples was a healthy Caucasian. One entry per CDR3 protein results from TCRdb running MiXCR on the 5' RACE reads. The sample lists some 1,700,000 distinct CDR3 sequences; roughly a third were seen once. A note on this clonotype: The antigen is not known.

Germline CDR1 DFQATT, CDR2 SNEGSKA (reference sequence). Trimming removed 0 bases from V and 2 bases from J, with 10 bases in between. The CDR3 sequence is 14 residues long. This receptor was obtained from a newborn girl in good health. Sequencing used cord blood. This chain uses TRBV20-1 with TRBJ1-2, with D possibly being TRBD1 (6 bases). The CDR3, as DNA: TGCAGTGCTAGAGATCGACAGGAGAACTATGGCTACACCTTC. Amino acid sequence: CSARDRQENYGYTF.